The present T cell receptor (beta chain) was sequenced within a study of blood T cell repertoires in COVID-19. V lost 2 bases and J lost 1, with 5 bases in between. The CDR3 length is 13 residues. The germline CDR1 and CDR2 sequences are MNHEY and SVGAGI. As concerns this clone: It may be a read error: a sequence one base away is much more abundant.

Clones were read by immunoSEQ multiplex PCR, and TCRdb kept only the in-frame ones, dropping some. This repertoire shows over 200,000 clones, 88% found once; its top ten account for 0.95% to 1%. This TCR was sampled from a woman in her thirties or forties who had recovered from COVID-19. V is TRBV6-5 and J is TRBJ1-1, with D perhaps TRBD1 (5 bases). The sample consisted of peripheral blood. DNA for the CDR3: TGTGCCAGCAGTTACAGGGGGAACACTGAAGCTTTCTTT. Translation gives CASSYRGNTEAFF.